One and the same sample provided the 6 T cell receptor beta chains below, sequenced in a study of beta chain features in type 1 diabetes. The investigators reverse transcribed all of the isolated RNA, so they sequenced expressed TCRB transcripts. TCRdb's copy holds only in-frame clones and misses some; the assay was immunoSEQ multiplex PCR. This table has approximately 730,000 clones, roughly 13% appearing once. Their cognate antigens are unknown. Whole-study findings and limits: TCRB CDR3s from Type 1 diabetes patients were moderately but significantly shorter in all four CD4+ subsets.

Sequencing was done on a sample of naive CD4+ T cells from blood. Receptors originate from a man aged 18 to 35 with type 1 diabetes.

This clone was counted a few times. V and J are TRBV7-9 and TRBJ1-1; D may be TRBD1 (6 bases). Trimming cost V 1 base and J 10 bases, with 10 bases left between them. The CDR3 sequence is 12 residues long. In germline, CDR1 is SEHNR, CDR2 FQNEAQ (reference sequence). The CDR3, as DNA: TGTGCCAGCAGCTTAGTGTCAGGGGTAGCTTTCTTT. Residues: CASSLVSGVAFF.

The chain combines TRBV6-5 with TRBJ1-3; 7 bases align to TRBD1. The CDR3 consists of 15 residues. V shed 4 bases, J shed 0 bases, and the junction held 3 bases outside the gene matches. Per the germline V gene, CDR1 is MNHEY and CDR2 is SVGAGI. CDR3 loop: CASSSTGASGNTIYF. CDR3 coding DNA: TGTGCCAGCAGTTCCACAGGGGCCTCTGGAAACACCATATATTTT.

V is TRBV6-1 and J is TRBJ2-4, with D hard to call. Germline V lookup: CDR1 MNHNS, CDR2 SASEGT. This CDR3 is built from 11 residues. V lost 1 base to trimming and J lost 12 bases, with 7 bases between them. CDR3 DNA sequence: TGTGCCAGCAGTGAAGGCCAGAATCAGTACTTC. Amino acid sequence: CASSEGQNQYF.

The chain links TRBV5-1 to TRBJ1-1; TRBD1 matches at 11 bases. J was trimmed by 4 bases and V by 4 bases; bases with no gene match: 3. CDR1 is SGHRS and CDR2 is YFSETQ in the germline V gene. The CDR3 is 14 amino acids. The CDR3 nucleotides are TGCGCCAGCAGCCACGGGACAGGGGGCACTGAAGCTTTCTTT. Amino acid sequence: CASSHGTGGTEAFF.

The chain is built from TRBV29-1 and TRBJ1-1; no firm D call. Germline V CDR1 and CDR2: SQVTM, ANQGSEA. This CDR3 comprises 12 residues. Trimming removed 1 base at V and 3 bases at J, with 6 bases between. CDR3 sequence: CSVEGRDTEAFF. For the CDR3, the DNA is TGCAGCGTTGAAGGCAGAGACACTGAAGCTTTCTTT.

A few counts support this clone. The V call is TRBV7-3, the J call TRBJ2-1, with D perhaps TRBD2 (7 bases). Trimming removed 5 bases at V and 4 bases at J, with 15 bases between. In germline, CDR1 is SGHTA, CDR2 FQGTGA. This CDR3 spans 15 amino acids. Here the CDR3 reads CASSPGLGGYNEQFF. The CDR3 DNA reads TGTGCCAGCAGCCCCGGACTAGGGGGATACAATGAGCAGTTCTTC. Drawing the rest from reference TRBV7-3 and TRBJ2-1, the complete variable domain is GAGVSQTPSNKVTEKGKYVELRCDPISGHTALYWYRQSLGQGPEFLIYFQGTGAADDSGLPNDRFFAVRPEGSVSTLKIQRTERGDSAVYLCASSPGLGGYNEQFFGPGTRLTVL.